This T cell receptor (beta chain) was recorded in a study of human T cells and chemical hapten exposure. Study results and caveats: High-frequency TCRs, those above 1 in 1000, stayed the same after DPC sensitization.

Indicated time point: patch test 1, 2 weeks after DPC sensitization. Treatment described: therapeutic diphenylcyclopropenone sensitization with weekly scalp DPC. Turning to this clonotype: What it binds is unknown.

V gave up 9 bases and J gave up 2 bases, with 20 bases separating them. The CDR3 extends over 16 amino acids. The germline V gene has CDR1 SGHTA and CDR2 FQGNSA. In the original analysis: With a range of about 23,224 to 700,000, the median per sample was roughly 97,000 TCRs. One entry per CDR3 protein, called by TCRdb with MiXCR from the RACE reads. These V and J calls originate from TCRdb's pipeline instead of the authors' own analysis. The sample includes some 340,000 distinct CDR3 sequences, roughly 6.9% of them seen just once. The specimen comprised whole blood, sampled in connection with sensitization to the hapten diphenylcyclopropenone (DPC). The TCR was taken from a woman aged 18-29 years with alopecia areata. Some clones in this sample may be carry-over from other donors' samples. The chain combines TRBV7-2 with TRBJ2-1; possibly TRBD1 for D (8 bases). The CDR3 reads CASSLTGGAAYNEQFF. The CDR3 nucleotides are TGTGCCAGTTCGTTAACAGGGGGGGCCGCCTACAATGAGCAGTTCTTC.